Listed below are T cell receptor beta chains from one sample, sequenced in a study of blood T cell repertoires in COVID-19. The table came from immunoSEQ multiplex PCR; TCRdb's copy has only in-frame clones and leaves some out. The data show about 200,000 clones, just over 85% seen once. Sequenced input: peripheral blood. The receptors stem from a man aged 45-60 years with acute or convalescent COVID-19. Both conserved end residues are part of each CDR3. The order of the fields is D gene, J gene, clone size, V gene, CDR3 protein, CDR3 DNA. The D gene is left open where the match is weak. Size is omitted from some rows. Given values are once, few, many or a class for expanded clones.

TRBD1	TRBJ1-6	.	TRBV6-1	CASSDHRGNSPLHF	TGTGCCAGCAGTGATCACAGGGGGAATTCACCCCTCCACTTT
TRBD2	TRBJ2-5	few	TRBV29-1	CSVAGTSAETQYF	TGCAGCGTTGCCGGGACTAGCGCTGAGACCCAGTACTTC
.	TRBJ1-3	.	TRBV19	CASSILVHSGNTIYF	TGTGCCAGTAGTATTTTAGTGCACTCTGGAAACACCATATATTTT
TRBD1	TRBJ2-3	.	TRBV6-2/TRBV6-3	CASSLGTGTTSTDTQYF	TGTGCCAGCAGCCTCGGGACAGGGACGACTAGCACAGATACGCAGTATTTT
.	TRBJ1-1	.	TRBV5-5	CASSFRIGVAEAFF	TGTGCCAGCAGCTTCAGGATCGGGGTCGCTGAAGCTTTCTTT
.	TRBJ1-1	.	TRBV12-3/TRBV12-4	CASSRLGEAFF	TGTGCCAGCAGCCGGCTAGGTGAAGCTTTCTTT
TRBD2	TRBJ2-1	.	TRBV19	CASSSPRGGRNEQFF	TGTGCCAGTAGTTCCCCTCGGGGGGGGCGGAATGAGCAGTTCTTC
.	TRBJ2-1	once	TRBV20-1	CSARGGDEQFF	TGCAGTGCTAGGGGAGGCGATGAGCAGTTCTTC
TRBD1	TRBJ1-2	.	TRBV6-6	CASSYLGTGINYGYTF	TGTGCCAGCAGTTACCTAGGGACAGGGATAAACTATGGCTACACCTTC
TRBD2	TRBJ2-3	.	TRBV18	CASSPGVAGTTDTQYF	TGTGCCAGCTCACCGGGGGTAGCGGGGACCACAGATACGCAGTATTTT
TRBD1	TRBJ2-6	many	TRBV9	CASSPEGALWANVLTF	TGTGCCAGCAGCCCAGAGGGGGCTTTGTGGGCCAACGTCCTGACTTTC
TRBD1	TRBJ1-2	.	TRBV7-9	CASSFYMTGGDYGYTF	TGTGCCAGCAGCTTCTACATGACAGGGGGCGACTATGGCTACACCTTC
.	TRBJ1-1	.	TRBV11-2	CASSSPQGRPLGAFF	TGTGCCAGCAGCTCTCCCCAGGGCAGGCCCCTAGGGGCTTTCTTT
TRBD1	TRBJ1-6	few	TRBV15	CATSSIDRDNSPLHF	TGTGCCACCAGCAGCATAGACAGGGATAATTCACCCCTCCACTTT
.	TRBJ1-1	.	TRBV2	CASSVEDWEAFF	TGTGCCAGCAGTGTGGAGGATTGGGAAGCTTTCTTT
.	TRBJ2-6	.	TRBV19	CASSPGQSGANVLTF	TGTGCCAGTAGTCCCGGACAGTCTGGGGCCAACGTCCTGACTTTC
.	TRBJ1-1	.	TRBV3-1/TRBV3-2	CASSRGGNTEAFF	TGTGCCAGCAGCCGAGGGGGGAACACTGAAGCTTTCTTT
TRBD1	TRBJ1-4	.	TRBV3-1/TRBV3-2	CASSQDQGQGREKLFF	TGTGCCAGCAGCCAAGATCAAGGACAGGGAAGAGAAAAACTGTTTTTT
.	TRBJ1-2	once	TRBV19	CARRTGVEGYTF	TGTGCCAGAAGGACCGGGGTTGAAGGCTACACCTTC
TRBD1	TRBJ2-3	.	TRBV7-6	CASSRWPLRQGGTDTQYF	TGTGCCAGCAGCCGATGGCCCCTCCGACAGGGGGGCACAGATACGCAGTATTTT
TRBD1	TRBJ2-5	.	TRBV5-1	CASSPGAGGVGVETQYF	TGCGCCAGCAGCCCCGGGGCAGGGGGCGTTGGCGTAGAGACCCAGTACTTC
.	TRBJ1-1	.	TRBV5-1	CASSFKQGRAYSNTEAFF	TGCGCCAGCAGCTTCAAACAGGGTAGGGCCTACTCGAACACTGAAGCTTTCTTT
TRBD1	TRBJ1-4	once	TRBV7-2	CASSLDRGINEKLFF	TGTGCCAGCAGCTTAGACAGGGGAATTAATGAAAAACTGTTTTTT
TRBD1	TRBJ1-1	.	TRBV7-2	CASSQPGQGDEAFF	TGTGCCAGCAGCCAGCCCGGACAGGGTGATGAAGCTTTCTTT
.	TRBJ1-3	.	TRBV6-6	CASSAQVSGNTIYF	TGTGCCAGCAGTGCACAGGTCTCTGGAAACACCATATATTTT
.	TRBJ1-5	.	TRBV18	CASSPSGGNQPQHF	TGTGCCAGCTCACCATCAGGAGGGAATCAGCCCCAGCATTTT